The rows below give T cell receptor beta chains drawn from one sample of a study of human T cells and chemical hapten exposure. TCRdb fed the RACE reads into MiXCR, producing one record per CDR3 protein. The table has 150,000 to 200,000 distinct CDR3 sequences, around a quarter seen once. The sequenced sample was whole blood, obtained in connection with sensitization to the hapten diphenylcyclopropenone (DPC). These receptors came from a woman between 40 and 55 years old with alopecia areata. Some clones in this sample may be carry-over from other donors' samples. Each CDR3 is given with its conserved first and last residue. The D gene is left open where the match is weak. Rows may omit the clone size; those that give it use once, few, many or a size class.

v_gene,j_gene,d_gene,abundance,CDR3aa,CDR3nt
TRBV5-1,TRBJ2-7,NA,many,CASSFRTDSYEQYF,TGCGCCAGCAGCTTTAGGACAGACTCCTACGAGCAGTACTTC
TRBV12-3/TRBV12-4,TRBJ2-2,NA,NA,CASSIGGANTGELFF,TGTGCCAGCAGCATAGGGGGTGCGAACACCGGGGAGCTGTTTTTT
TRBV20-1,TRBJ2-2,NA,few,CSARDRNTGELFF,TGCAGTGCCAGAGACAGGAACACCGGGGAGCTGTTTTTT
TRBV7-9,TRBJ2-7,NA,few,CASSSSVGLDYEQYF,TGTGCCAGCAGCTCTTCCGTCGGACTGGACTACGAGCAGTACTTC
TRBV2,TRBJ2-7,NA,NA,CASSVFLSEQYF,TGTGCCAGCAGTGTATTTCTCTCGGAGCAGTACTTC
TRBV10-3,TRBJ1-2,NA,NA,CAISEVRSYGYTF,TGTGCCATCAGTGAGGTCAGGAGTTATGGCTACACCTTC
TRBV15,TRBJ2-6,TRBD2,many,CATSRDRPLAGAGANVLTF,TGTGCCACCAGCAGAGATCGTCCACTAGCGGGAGCTGGGGCCAACGTCCTGACTTTC
TRBV12-3/TRBV12-4,TRBJ2-7,NA,many,CASSLREQYF,TGTGCCAGCAGCCTCCGGGAGCAGTACTTC
TRBV18,TRBJ1-6,NA,few,CASSSGGMNSPLHF,TGTGCCAGCTCATCCGGAGGAATGAATTCGCCCCTCCACTTT
TRBV6-5,TRBJ2-4,TRBD2,NA,CASSYSRTSGSNIQYF,TGTGCCAGCAGTTATTCCCGGACTAGCGGGAGCAACATTCAGTACTTC
TRBV6-2/TRBV6-3,TRBJ1-1,TRBD1,few,CASSSGTGPNTEAFF,TGTGCCAGCAGTTCGGGGACAGGTCCGAACACTGAAGCTTTCTTT